These 9 T cell receptor beta chains share one sample of origin, sequenced in a study of kidney transplant recipient with SARS-CoV-2 infection. TCRdb ran MiXCR on the reads and lists one entry per CDR3 protein. The data show 250,000 or so distinct CDR3 sequences, with more than 25% seen just once and under 9.5% held by the top ten. Sequencing was performed on a blood sample, taken at baseline and on roughly day 110 from a kidney transplant recipient. These receptors were collected from a male patient aged 25 to 39 who had COVID-19 and was a kidney transplant recipient. Some of the T cells may derive from the graft donor.

Regarding this clonotype: This may arise from a read error, as a much more abundant clone is one base away. Because the CDR3 is missing its conserved closing phenylalanine or tryptophan, this is likely a read error. The CDR3 spells CASSHLGPISFSETQYL. The CDR3 coding sequence is TGTGCCAGCAGCCACCTAGGTCCCATTTCTTTCTCTGAGACCCAGTACCTC. The chain carries TRBV3-1 and TRBJ2-7, with D uncertain. The J call may be wrong; the DNA end is better matched by TRBJ2-5. CDR1 and CDR2 (germline): LGHDT, YNNKEL (reference sequence). The CDR3 consists of 17 residues.

This clonotype has at least ten counts. The chain couples TRBV24-1 to TRBJ1-1; no firm D call. Trimming stripped 7 bases from V and 4 bases from J, with 15 bases between. Germline-derived CDR1 and CDR2 are KGHDR and SFDVKD. The CDR3 sequence is 14 residues long. The DNA of the CDR3 is TGTGCCACCAGGGGCGGTACGGGGATCACTGAAGCTTTCTTT. Translating it yields CATRGGTGITEAFF.

This clonotype showed up just a few times. This chain joins TRBV28 and TRBJ2-3; unclear D gene. Germline-derived CDR1 and CDR2 are MDHEN and SYDVKM. This CDR3 is 15 amino acids long. Trimming removed 5 bases from V and 3 bases from J, with 15 bases in between. CDR3 DNA: TGTGCCAGCAGTCCCCCCACACTTAGGACAGATACGCAGTATTTT. Protein product: CASSPPTLRTDTQYF.

This clonotype appeared many times. This chain links TRBV19 with TRBJ2-3; possibly TRBD2 for D (5 bases). The CDR3 runs 17 residues. The germline V and J ends were trimmed by 5 bases and 5 bases, with 23 bases remaining between them. In germline, CDR1 is LNHDA, CDR2 SQIVND (reference sequence). The CDR3 bases are TGTGCCAGTAGTGCCCTGACGAGCGGCAACTGGGAAGATACGCAGTATTTT. Protein product: CASSALTSGNWEDTQYF.

J is TRBJ2-1 and V is TRBV30; 7 nucleotides match TRBD1. Germline CDR1 and CDR2: GTSNPN and SVGIG (reference sequence). The CDR3 consists of 15 residues. Germline trimming cut 1 base from V and 6 bases from J; bases unmatched to any gene: 9. This chain's CDR3 is CAWSAGQAWFNEQFF. The CDR3 nucleotides are TGTGCCTGGAGTGCCGGACAGGCTTGGTTCAATGAGCAGTTCTTC. The variable domain in full, with the rest retrieved from reference TRBV30 and TRBJ2-1, is SQTIHQWPATLVQPVGSPLSLECTVEGTSNPNLYWYRQAAGRGLQLLFYSVGIGQISSEVPQNLSASRPQDRQFILSSKKLLLSDSGFYLCAWSAGQAWFNEQFFGPGTRLTVL.

This clonotype was observed at least ten times. The V and J genes are TRBV29-1 and TRBJ1-1; D ambiguous. V was pared by 7 bases and J by 1 base, with 22 bases between. This CDR3 contains 16 residues. CDR1 SQVTM and CDR2 ANQGSEA come from the germline V gene. CDR3 sequence (DNA): TGCAGCGCAATCCGGCGTCAGCGGCGGTGGAACACTGAAGCTTTCTTT. Translation gives CSAIRRQRRWNTEAFF. Full variable domain (remainder filled in from reference TRBV29-1 and TRBJ1-1): SAVISQKPSRDICQRGTSLTIQCQVDSQVTMMFWYRQQPGQSLTLIATANQGSEATYESGFVIDKFPISRPNLTFSTLTVSNMSPEDSSIYLCSAIRRQRRWNTEAFFGQGTRLTVV.

Concerning this clonotype: A much larger clone lies a single base off, so this may be a read error. The V call is TRBV6-5, the J call TRBJ1-3; weak D call: TRBD1 (6 bases). The CDR3 covers 13 residues. Trimming cost V 4 bases and J 4 bases, with 8 bases left between them. Germline CDR1 reads MNHEY; CDR2 reads SVGAGI. The DNA of the CDR3 is TGTGCCAGCAGTTGGGGGACAGGAAACACCATATATTTT. It translates to CASSWGTGNTIYF.

Comment on this clonotype: A much more abundant neighbour one base away suggests this may be a read error. The conserved phenylalanine or tryptophan is not found at the CDR3 terminus, so this likely reflects a read error. The chain uses TRBV11-2 and TRBJ1-2, with no clear D. In germline, CDR1 is SGHAT, CDR2 FQNNGV. The CDR3 length is 17 residues. In DNA form, the CDR3 reads TGTGCCAGCAGCATAGATAGAACAAGCAGAAAGACCTATGGCTACACCCTC. Translation: CASSIDRTSRKTYGYTL.

In its sample, this clonotype was seen many times. The chain combines TRBV7-9 with TRBJ2-2; 9 bases are shared with TRBD2. The germline CDR1 and CDR2 sequences are SEHNR and FQNEAQ (reference sequence). The CDR3 runs 16 residues. With V trimmed by 2 bases and J by 9 bases, 10 bases remained unmatched. The CDR3 reads CASSLSTSGWNRELFF. DNA of the CDR3: TGTGCCAGCAGCTTAAGTACTAGCGGGTGGAACAGGGAGCTGTTTTTT.